This record looks at one TCR beta chain sequence and its context. Its target antigen remains unknown. The record has no base qualities; no much larger clone is one base away. TCRbeta CDR3 regions were amplified from genomic DNA using the immunoSEQ Assay, a bias-controlled multiplex PCR. In the paper's pipeline: Within the assay, amplification of reference gene primers was used to estimate how many nucleated cells each sample contained. Sequence reads were collapsed and filtered to measure the absolute abundance of every unique TCRbeta CDR3 rearrangement. For each sample, productive Simpson clonality was calculated by taking the square root of Simpson's diversity index across productive rearrangements. Sourced from immuneACCESS, this table was stored by TCRdb with only in-frame sequences that have V and J called. A share of the clones is absent; for the studies checked, an unresolved V gene accounts for under half, and the remainder has no known explanation. Clonal size and the V and J genes are those of that table, whereas D and trimming came from the DNA. For this sample there are about 160,000 clones; around 92% appear just once. The ten top clones hold about 4.8% of the sample.

This sample is part of a study of blood T cell repertoires in COVID-19 (dated by TCRdb to about 2020). As for the study more broadly: Samples covering the acute and convalescent phases of COVID-19 were provided by collaborators in the United States, Italy and Spain. The prospective study material was composed of cDNA or gDNA derived from T cells, B-cell-depleted T cells, or PBMCs. Deeply sampled blood TCRbeta repertoires from subjects exposed to, actively infected with, or recovered from COVID-19 were included in the dataset. The repertoires were released in a freely available public database intended as a resource for research on the immune response to SARS-CoV-2. The samples were drawn from the first 160 participants of the ongoing ImmuneRACE study and from 1,200 or so subjects provided by 6 global collaborators. Sample metadata almost always included a de-identified subject ID, COVID-19 status, age in years and sex. Where HLA class I and class II types were available, the types were taken from metadata supplied by the sample provider, not from assay-based typing. Broad study findings and their caveats: Clinical and demographic metadata were provided uncurated, with the amount varying by source and participant.

One collaborating source in Seattle enrolled patients while the patients were actively infected and followed the patients over time throughout the course of disease. Collaborating institutions collected whole blood in K2EDTA tubes following their own protocols. For TCRbeta analysis, collaborators shipped samples in one of three forms: frozen whole blood, isolated PBMCs, or DNA extracted from either of those sample types. Relative to germline, V is missing 3 bases and J is missing 4 bases, with 4 bases of the junction outside any gene match. The germline V gene (reference sequence) sets CDR1 to MNHEY and CDR2 to SMNVEV. There are 15 amino acids in the CDR3, from cysteine to phenylalanine inclusive. Only CDR3 DNA remains: 45 bases, in frame from the first base.

The sequence joins TRBV27 to TRBJ2-1; 9 nucleotides in the junction match TRBD2. Sequencing was carried out using peripheral blood. This receptor was identified in a man aged 30 to 45 with COVID-19, enrolled during active disease. The DNA sequence is as follows: TGTGCCAGCAGTTTGGGGACTAGCAGATACAATGAGCAGTTCTTC. The encoded protein is CASSLGTSRYNEQFF.